This T cell receptor (beta chain) was captured by sequencing in a study of identical twins. Germline V gene lookup returns CDR1 MNHEY and CDR2 SMNVEV (reference sequence). The CDR3 extends over 15 amino acids. Unmatched junction bases numbered 6, after V lost 0 bases and J lost 7 bases. In TCRdb, the 5' RACE reads were re-called with MiXCR into one record per CDR3 protein. The table has hundreds of thousands of distinct CDR3 sequences, 21% seen once; the top ten hold roughly 4%. This clonotype was observed a handful of times. This same sample was also taken into another study, of T cells expressing NK-cell markers.

The sequence derives from a woman between 18 and 30 years old in good health. The sequencing input was PBMCs. V and J are TRBV27 and TRBJ2-1; 7 nucleotides line up with TRBD1. CDR3 sequence reads: CASSLSIGGGNEQFF. The CDR3 region has the DNA TGTGCCAGCAGTTTATCGATAGGGGGCGGGAATGAGCAGTTCTTC.